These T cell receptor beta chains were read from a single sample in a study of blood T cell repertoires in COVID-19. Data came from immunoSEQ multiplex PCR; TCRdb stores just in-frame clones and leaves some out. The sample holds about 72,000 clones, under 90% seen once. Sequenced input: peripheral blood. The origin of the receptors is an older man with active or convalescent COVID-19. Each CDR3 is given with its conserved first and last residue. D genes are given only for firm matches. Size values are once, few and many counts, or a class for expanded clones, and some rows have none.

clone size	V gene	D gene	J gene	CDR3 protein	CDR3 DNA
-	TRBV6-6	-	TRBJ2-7	CASTKPGAYEQYF	TGTGCCAGCACCAAACCGGGAGCCTACGAGCAGTACTTC
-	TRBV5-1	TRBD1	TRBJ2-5	CASSSGTVPQETQYF	TGCGCCAGCAGCTCTGGGACAGTACCCCAAGAGACCCAGTACTTC
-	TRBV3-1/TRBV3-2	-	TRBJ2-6	CASSQGTARSGANVLTF	TGTGCCAGCAGCCAAGGGACAGCCCGCTCTGGGGCCAACGTCCTGACTTTC
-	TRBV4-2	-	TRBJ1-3	CASSQDRFSGNTIYF	TGTGCCAGCAGCCAAGACAGGTTCTCTGGAAACACCATATATTTT
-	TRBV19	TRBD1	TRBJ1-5	CASSIGQGVRQPQHF	TGTGCCAGTAGTATCGGACAGGGTGTTCGGCAGCCCCAGCATTTT
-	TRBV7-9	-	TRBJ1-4	CASSTTGGAEKLFF	TGTGCCAGCAGCACCACGGGGGGCGCCGAAAAACTGTTTTTT
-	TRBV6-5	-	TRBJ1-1	CASEEIIMNTEAFF	TGTGCCAGCGAAGAGATTATTATGAACACTGAAGCTTTCTTT
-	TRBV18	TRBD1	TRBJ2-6	CASSPPGQVFSGANVLTF	TGTGCCAGCTCACCACCGGGACAGGTGTTCTCTGGGGCCAACGTCCTGACTTTC
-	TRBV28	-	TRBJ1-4	CASSLRDTEKLFF	TGTGCCAGCAGTTTAAGGGACACTGAAAAACTGTTTTTT
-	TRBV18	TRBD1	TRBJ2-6	CASSHDRGGPTGANVLTF	TGTGCCAGCTCACACGACAGGGGTGGACCCACTGGGGCCAACGTCCTGACTTTC
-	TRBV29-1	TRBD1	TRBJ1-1	CSVGRGSGFTEAFF	TGCAGCGTAGGCAGGGGGTCGGGGTTCACTGAAGCTTTCTTT
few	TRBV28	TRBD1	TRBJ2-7	CASRTGQGSGYEQYF	TGTGCCAGCAGAACCGGACAGGGTAGCGGATACGAGCAGTACTTC
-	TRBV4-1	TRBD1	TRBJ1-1	CASSHGTGGSEAFF	TGCGCCAGCAGCCACGGGACAGGGGGTTCCGAAGCTTTCTTT
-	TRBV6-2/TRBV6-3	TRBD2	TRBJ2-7	CASSYSIPLAAASYEQYF	TGTGCCAGCAGTTACTCGATCCCACTAGCGGCGGCCTCCTACGAGCAGTACTTC
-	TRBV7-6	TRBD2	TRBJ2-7	CASSRTSGSYEQYF	TGTGCCAGCAGCCGGACTAGCGGGAGCTACGAGCAGTACTTC
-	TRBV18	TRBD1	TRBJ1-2	CASSPRDRDYGYTF	TGTGCCAGCTCCCCAAGGGACAGGGACTATGGCTACACCTTC